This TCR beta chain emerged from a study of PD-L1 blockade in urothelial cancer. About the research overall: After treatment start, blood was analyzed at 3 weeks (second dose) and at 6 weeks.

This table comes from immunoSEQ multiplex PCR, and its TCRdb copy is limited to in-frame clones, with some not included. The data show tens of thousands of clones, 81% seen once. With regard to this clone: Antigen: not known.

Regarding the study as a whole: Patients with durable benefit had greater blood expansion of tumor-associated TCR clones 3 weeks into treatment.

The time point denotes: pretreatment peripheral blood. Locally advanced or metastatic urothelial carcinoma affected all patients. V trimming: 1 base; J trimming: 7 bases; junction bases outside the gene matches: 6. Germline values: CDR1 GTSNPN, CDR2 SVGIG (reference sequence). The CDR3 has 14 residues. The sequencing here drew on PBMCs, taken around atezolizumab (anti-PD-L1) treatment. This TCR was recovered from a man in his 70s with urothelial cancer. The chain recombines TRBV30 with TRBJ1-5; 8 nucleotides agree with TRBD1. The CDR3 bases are TGTGCCTGGAGTGCGAAAGGGACAGGACAGCCCCAGCATTTT. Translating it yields CAWSAKGTGQPQHF.